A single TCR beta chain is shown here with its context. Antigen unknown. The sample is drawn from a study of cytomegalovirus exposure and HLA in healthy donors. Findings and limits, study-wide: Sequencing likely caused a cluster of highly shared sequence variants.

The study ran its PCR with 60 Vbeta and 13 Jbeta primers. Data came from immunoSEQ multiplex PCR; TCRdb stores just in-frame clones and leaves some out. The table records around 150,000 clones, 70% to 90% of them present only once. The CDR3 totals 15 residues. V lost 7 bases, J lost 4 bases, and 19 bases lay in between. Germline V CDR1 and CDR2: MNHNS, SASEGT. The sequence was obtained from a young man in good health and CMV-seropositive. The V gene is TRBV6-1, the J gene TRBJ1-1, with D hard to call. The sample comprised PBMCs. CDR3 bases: TGTGCCAGCACCACAGATTCACGGTCGCTCACTGAAGCTTTCTTT. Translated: CASTTDSRSLTEAFF.